This entry lists 22 T cell receptor beta chains sequenced from one sample in a study of shared T cell receptors in the human thymus. Sequenced by immunoSEQ multiplex PCR; TCRdb stores in-frame clones only, minus some. The repertoire holds about 540,000 clones, 78% seen once, with about 0.013% in the top ten. This same sample was also part of a study on human thymus T cells.

Sequenced input: thymocytes. The receptors here all came from a boy in the first two years of life with a congenital heart defect.

The chain links TRBV5-6 to TRBJ2-5, with 8 bases identical to TRBD2. The last part of the DNA fits TRBJ2-7 better; the J call may be wrong. The CDR3 consists of 15 residues. Germline values: CDR1 SGHDT, CDR2 YYEEEE. The CDR3 protein is CASRPCMGLVNEQYF. The CDR3 nucleotides are TGTGCCAGCAGGCCCTGCATGGGACTAGTTAACGAGCAGTACTTC.

The chain couples TRBV15 to TRBJ2-1; 7 bases are a match to TRBD1. Looked up from germline, CDR1 is LNHNV and CDR2 is YYDKDF (reference sequence). The CDR3 is made up of 15 amino acids. J gave up 2 bases and V 2 bases, and 3 bases lay outside the gene matches. DNA of the CDR3: TGTGCCACCAGCAGAACAGGGGCAGCCTACAATGAGCAGTTCTTC. As protein: CATSRTGAAYNEQFF.

In its sample, this clone was seen a few times. V usage is TRBV5-4 and J usage is TRBJ1-5; D unresolved. Germline-derived CDR1 and CDR2 are SGHNT and YYREEE (reference sequence). With 3 bases removed from V and 0 bases from J, the gap between germline ends came to 7 bases. The CDR3 has 14 residues. The chain's CDR3 is CASSCHYSNQPQHF. The CDR3 DNA reads TGTGCCAGCAGCTGCCACTATAGCAATCAGCCCCAGCATTTT. Complete variable domain (other parts from reference TRBV5-4 and TRBJ1-5): ETGVTQSPTHLIKTRGQQVTLRCSSQSGHNTVSWYQQALGQGPQFIFQYYREEENGRGNFPPRFSGLQFPNYSSELNVNALELDDSALYLCASSCHYSNQPQHFGDGTRLSIL.

The chain has TRBV4-3 and TRBJ2-7, with D possibly matching TRBD1 (7 bases). From germline, CDR1 is LGHNA and CDR2 YSLEER. This CDR3 is built from 15 residues. The V and J ends lost 3 bases and 6 bases respectively, with 18 bases between them. CDR3 sequence (DNA): TGCGCCAGCAGCCAGGGGGGCACAGGGGCGGGCGAGCAGTACTTC. As protein: CASSQGGTGAGEQYF.

This chain connects TRBV19 to TRBJ1-2; D gene uncertain. The CDR3 covers 14 residues. The V gene lost 3 bases and the J gene lost 4 bases, with 12 bases spanning the gap. Germline V gives CDR1 LNHDA, CDR2 SQIVND (reference sequence). The CDR3: CASSMPGASYGYTF. In nucleotides, the CDR3 is TGTGCCAGTAGTATGCCAGGCGCCAGCTATGGCTACACCTTC.

With regard to this clone: The sample carries other DNA sequences with the same CDR3. J is TRBJ2-7 and V is TRBV28; D gene ambiguous. CDR1 is MDHEN and CDR2 is SYDVKM in the germline V gene. The length of the CDR3 is 11 residues. V lost 6 bases and J 5 bases, leaving 8 bases between the germline ends. Written as DNA, the CDR3 is TGTGCCAGCAGCCTGCGAGACGAGCAGTACTTC. This codes for CASSLRDEQYF.

The rearrangement uses TRBV5-4 and TRBJ2-7; 14 bases line up with TRBD2. This CDR3 has 16 residues. Germline V gene sequence: CDR1 SGHNT, CDR2 YYREEE (reference sequence). J lost 5 bases, V lost 4 bases, and 8 bases had no gene match. The CDR3, as DNA: TGTGCCAGCAGCCCCGGGACTAGCGGGAGCCTCCACGAGCAGTACTTC. Protein: CASSPGTSGSLHEQYF.

This clone was seen once. This chain uses TRBV19 with TRBJ1-5; 9 positions agree with TRBD1. CDR3 length: 19 amino acids. The V gene's germline CDR1 is LNHDA and CDR2 SQIVND (reference sequence). Trimming cost V 8 bases and J 5 bases; bases outside gene matches: 22. The CDR3 nucleotides are TGTGCCAGTTCGGGGGAGGACAGGGGCGCAATGGACCATTATCAGCCCCAGCATTTT. This gives the protein CASSGEDRGAMDHYQPQHF.

CDR3 sequence reads: CASSPGLHYGYTF. CDR3 nucleotides: TGTGCCAGCAGTCCAGGACTGCACTATGGCTACACCTTC. V gene TRBV27 combines with J gene TRBJ1-2; D call uncertain. The CDR3 is 13 residues long. In germline, CDR1 is MNHEY, CDR2 SMNVEV (reference sequence). The germline V and J ends were trimmed by 5 bases and 3 bases, with 10 bases remaining between them.

With regard to this clone: One junction end does not reproduce the germline sequence, and a read error may be involved. This chain joins TRBV28 and TRBJ1-6; D is uncertain. Germline V lookup: CDR1 MDHEN, CDR2 SYDVKM. This CDR3 is built from 15 residues. Here the CDR3 DNA reads TGTGCCAGCAGTTTGGCAGTTAACTATAATTCCCCCCTCCACTTT. It specifies CASSLAVNYNSPLHF.

This rearrangement joins TRBV12-5 to TRBJ2-7; 13 bases match TRBD2. V shed 5 bases, J shed 5 bases, and the junction held 18 bases outside the gene matches. The CDR3 contains 19 residues. Germline assignment: CDR1 LGHNT and CDR2 FRNRAP. CDR3 sequence: CASGPRWTSGRGGLNEQYF. The CDR3 nucleotides read TGTGCTAGTGGTCCCCGTTGGACTAGCGGGAGAGGTGGTCTAAACGAGCAGTACTTC.

This clone was seen a few times. The V call is TRBV5-1, the J call TRBJ2-5; TRBD2 agrees at 7 bases. V was clipped by 4 bases and J by 5 bases; unmatched bases: 11. Looked up from germline, CDR1 is SGHRS and CDR2 is YFSETQ. The CDR3 is made up of 15 amino acids. CDR3 amino acids: CASSLGSGKGETQYF. Written as DNA, the CDR3 is TGCGCCAGCAGCCTGGGAAGCGGGAAGGGGGAGACCCAGTACTTC.

CDR3 protein: CASRETWTEYTGELFF. The CDR3 DNA reads as TGTGCCAGCAGGGAAACTTGGACTGAATACACCGGGGAGCTGTTTTTT. The chain carries TRBV2 and TRBJ2-2; weak D call: TRBD2 (5 bases). CDR3 length: 16 amino acids. V was shortened by 6 bases and J by 3 bases, with 17 bases between the two germline ends. Looked up from germline, CDR1 is SNHLY and CDR2 is FYNNEI.

The chain joins TRBV5-4 to TRBJ1-4; 7 nucleotides line up with TRBD1. Losses at the gene ends were 4 bases for V and 7 bases for J; bases not matched to a gene: 7. Germline V CDR1 and CDR2: SGHNT, YYREEE (reference sequence). The CDR3 contains 14 residues. The CDR3 DNA follows: TGTGCCAGCAGCCCCTACAGGGACAGTGAAAAACTGTTTTTT. It translates to CASSPYRDSEKLFF.

This clone has just a few counts. The chain carries TRBV4-3 and TRBJ2-3; 7 bases are a match to TRBD2. The CDR3 has 15 amino acids. The ends lost 1 base at V and 3 bases at J; junction bases unmatched: 4. Germline lookup yields CDR1 LGHNA and CDR2 YSLEER. The CDR3 DNA reads as TGCGCCAGCAGCCAAGTCAGTAGCGGGACAGATACGCAGTATTTT. This codes for CASSQVSSGTDTQYF.

The chain combines TRBV6-6 with TRBJ1-2; D is possibly TRBD1 (6 bases). Germline V gene data show CDR1 as MNHNY and CDR2 as SVGAGI (reference sequence). Trimming left V 6 bases short and J 4 bases short, with 21 bases between. This CDR3 has 16 residues. The CDR3 protein is CASSPLGTKGSYGYTF. For the CDR3, the DNA is TGTGCCAGCAGCCCCCTCGGGACAAAGGGCTCCTATGGCTACACCTTC.

The V and J genes are TRBV4-1 and TRBJ1-4; 7 bases are shared with TRBD1. The CDR3 spans 15 residues. Unmatched junction bases numbered 3, after V lost 4 bases and J lost 1 base. Germline values: CDR1 MGHRA, CDR2 YSYEKL. The CDR3 sequence is CASSPWTGTNEKLFF. The CDR3 region has the DNA TGCGCCAGCAGCCCGTGGACAGGAACTAATGAAAAACTGTTTTTT.

This clone was picked up a small number of times. The chain carries TRBV7-6 and TRBJ2-1; 13 positions match TRBD2. Per the germline V gene, CDR1 is SGHVS and CDR2 is FNYEAQ. The CDR3 is made up of 14 amino acids. Losses at the gene ends were 6 bases for V and 12 bases for J; bases not matched to a gene: 8. CDR3 sequence: CASSQGLAGNGQFF. The DNA for the CDR3 is TGTGCCAGCAGTCAGGGACTAGCGGGGAACGGGCAGTTCTTC.

In this sample, this clone turned up a few times. This chain links TRBV11-2 with TRBJ2-7, with 8 bases lining up with TRBD2. Losses at the gene ends were 0 bases for V and 3 bases for J; bases not matched to a gene: 10. The CDR3 has 17 residues. The germline gives CDR1 SGHAT, CDR2 FQNNGV. CDR3 protein: CASSLDPLAGLLYEQYF. The CDR3 DNA reads as TGTGCCAGCAGCTTAGATCCCCTAGCGGGCCTCCTCTACGAGCAGTACTTC. Full variable domain (missing parts from reference TRBV11-2 and TRBJ2-7): EAGVAQSPRYKIIEKRQSVAFWCNPISGHATLYWYQQILGQGPKLLIQFQNNGVVDDSQLPKDRFSAERLKGVDSTLKIQPAKLEDSAVYLCASSLDPLAGLLYEQYFGPGTRLTVT.

This clone came up once. This chain uses TRBV5-4 with TRBJ2-3; TRBD2 aligns across 7 bases. V shed 0 bases, J shed 5 bases, and the junction held 12 bases outside the gene matches. This CDR3 comprises 17 residues. CDR1 is SGHNT and CDR2 is YYREEE in the germline V gene (reference sequence). The CDR3 sequence: CASSLGGSGPGGDTQYF. The CDR3 region has the DNA TGTGCCAGCAGCTTGGGTGGGAGCGGACCGGGGGGAGATACGCAGTATTTT.

This chain links TRBV15 with TRBJ2-5, with 7 bases matching TRBD1. V lost 2 bases and J lost 0; bases outside the gene matches: 3. The CDR3 is 15 amino acids. In germline, CDR1 is LNHNV, CDR2 YYDKDF (reference sequence). The CDR3 loop is CATSRPTGDQETQYF. The CDR3 DNA follows: TGTGCCACCAGCAGACCTACAGGGGACCAAGAGACCCAGTACTTC.

This chain links TRBV15 with TRBJ2-1; 10 bases are a match to TRBD2. V shed 0 bases and J 2 bases; nucleotides not matched to a gene: 4. Germline CDR1 is LNHNV and CDR2 is YYDKDF (reference sequence). This CDR3 spans 17 amino acids. CDR3: CATSRDPGTSAYNEQFF. In nucleotides, the CDR3 is TGTGCCACCAGCAGAGATCCCGGGACTAGCGCCTACAATGAGCAGTTCTTC.